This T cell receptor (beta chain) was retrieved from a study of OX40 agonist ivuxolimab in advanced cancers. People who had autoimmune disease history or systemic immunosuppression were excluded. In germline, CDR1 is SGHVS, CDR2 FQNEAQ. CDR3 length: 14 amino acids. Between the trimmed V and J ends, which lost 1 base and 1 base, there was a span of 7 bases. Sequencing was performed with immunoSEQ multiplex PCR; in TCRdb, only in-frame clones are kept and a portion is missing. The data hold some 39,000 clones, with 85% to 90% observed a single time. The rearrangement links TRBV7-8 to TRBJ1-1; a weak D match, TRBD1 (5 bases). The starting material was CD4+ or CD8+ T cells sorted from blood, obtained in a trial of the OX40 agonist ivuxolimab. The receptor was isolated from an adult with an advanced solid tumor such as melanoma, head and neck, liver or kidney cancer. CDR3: CASSLEQENTEAFF. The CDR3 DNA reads TGTGCCAGCAGCTTAGAACAGGAGAACACTGAAGCTTTCTTT.